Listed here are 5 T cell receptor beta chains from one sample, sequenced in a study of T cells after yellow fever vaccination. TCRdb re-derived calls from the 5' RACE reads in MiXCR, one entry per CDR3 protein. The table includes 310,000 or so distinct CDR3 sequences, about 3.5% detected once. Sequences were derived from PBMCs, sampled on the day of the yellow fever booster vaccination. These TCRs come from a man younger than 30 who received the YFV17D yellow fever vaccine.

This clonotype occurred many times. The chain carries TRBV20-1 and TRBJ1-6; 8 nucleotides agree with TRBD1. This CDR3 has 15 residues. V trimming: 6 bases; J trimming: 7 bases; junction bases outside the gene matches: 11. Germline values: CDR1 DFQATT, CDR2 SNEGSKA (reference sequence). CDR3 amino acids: CSARGMDRANSPLHF. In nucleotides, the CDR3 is TGCAGTGCCCGAGGGATGGACAGGGCCAATTCACCCCTCCACTTT.

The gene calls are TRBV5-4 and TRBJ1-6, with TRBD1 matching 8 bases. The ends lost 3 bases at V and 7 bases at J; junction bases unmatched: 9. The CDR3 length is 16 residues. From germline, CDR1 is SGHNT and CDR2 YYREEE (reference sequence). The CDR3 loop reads CASSSPGQGLNSPLHF. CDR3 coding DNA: TGTGCCAGCAGCTCTCCAGGACAGGGATTAAATTCACCCCTCCACTTT.

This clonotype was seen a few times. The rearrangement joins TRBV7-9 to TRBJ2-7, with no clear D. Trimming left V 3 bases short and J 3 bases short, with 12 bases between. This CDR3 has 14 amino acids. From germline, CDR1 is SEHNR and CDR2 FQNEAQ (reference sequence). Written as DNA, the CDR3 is TGTGCCAGCAGCTTTGGTGTCGCAGACTACGAGCAGTACTTC. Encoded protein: CASSFGVADYEQYF.

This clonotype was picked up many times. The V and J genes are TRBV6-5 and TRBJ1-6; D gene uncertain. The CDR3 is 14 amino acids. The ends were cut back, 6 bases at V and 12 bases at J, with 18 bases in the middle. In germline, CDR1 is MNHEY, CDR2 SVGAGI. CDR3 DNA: TGTGCCAGCAGGACGTACAGTACACTAGGACCCCTCCACTTT. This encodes CASRTYSTLGPLHF.

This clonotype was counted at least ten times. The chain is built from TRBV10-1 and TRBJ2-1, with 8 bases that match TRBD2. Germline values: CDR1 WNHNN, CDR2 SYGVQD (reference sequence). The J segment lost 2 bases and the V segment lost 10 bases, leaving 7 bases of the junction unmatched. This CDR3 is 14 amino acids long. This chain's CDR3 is CATQRGGPYNEQFF. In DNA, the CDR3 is TGCGCCACCCAACGGGGGGGTCCCTACAATGAGCAGTTCTTC.